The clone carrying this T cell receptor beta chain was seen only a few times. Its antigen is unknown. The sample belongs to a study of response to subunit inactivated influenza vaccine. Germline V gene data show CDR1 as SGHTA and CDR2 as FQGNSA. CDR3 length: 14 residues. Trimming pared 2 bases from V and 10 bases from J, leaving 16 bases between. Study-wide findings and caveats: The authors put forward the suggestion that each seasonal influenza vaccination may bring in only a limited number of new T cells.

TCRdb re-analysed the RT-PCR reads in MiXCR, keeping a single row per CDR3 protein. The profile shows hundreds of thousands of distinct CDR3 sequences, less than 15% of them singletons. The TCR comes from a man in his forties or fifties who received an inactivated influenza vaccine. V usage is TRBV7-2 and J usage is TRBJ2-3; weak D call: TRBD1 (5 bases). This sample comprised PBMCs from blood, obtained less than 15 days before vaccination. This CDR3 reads CASSLRTSPGSQYF. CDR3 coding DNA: TGTGCCAGCAGCTTACGGACATCGCCCGGATCGCAGTATTTT. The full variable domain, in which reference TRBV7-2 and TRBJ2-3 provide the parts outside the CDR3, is GAGVSQSPSNKVTEKGKDVELRCDPISGHTALYWYRQSLGQGLEFLIYFQGNSAPDKSGLPSDRFSAERTGGSVSTLTIQRTQQEDSAVYLCASSLRTSPGSQYFGPGTRLTVL.